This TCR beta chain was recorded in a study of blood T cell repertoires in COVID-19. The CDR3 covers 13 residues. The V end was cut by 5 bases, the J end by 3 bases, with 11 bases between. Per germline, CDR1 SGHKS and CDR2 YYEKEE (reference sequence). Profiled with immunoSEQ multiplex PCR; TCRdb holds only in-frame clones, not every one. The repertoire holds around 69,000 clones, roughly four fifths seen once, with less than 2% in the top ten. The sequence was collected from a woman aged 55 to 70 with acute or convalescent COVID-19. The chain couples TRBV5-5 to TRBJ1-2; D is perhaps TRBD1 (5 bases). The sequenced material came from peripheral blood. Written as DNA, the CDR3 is TGTGCCAGCAGTCTATCAGGGTACTATGGCTACACCTTC. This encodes CASSLSGYYGYTF.